These T cell receptor beta chains were read from a single sample in a study of a mutant IDH1 vaccine in newly diagnosed glioma. The data were produced by immunoSEQ multiplex PCR, yet TCRdb's version contains in-frame clones alone and is incomplete. The top ten clones hold about 1.4% of a sample with about 56,000 clones, around 87% of them seen once. The antigens for these receptors are not known. Specimen: PBMCs, collected from a glioma patient whose treatment included an IDH1 peptide vaccine. All receptors derive from a middle-aged man with glioma. CDR3s leave out the opening cysteine and the closing phenylalanine or tryptophan.

V gene: TRBV27
CDR3 protein: ASSPRDNEQF

V gene: TRBV4-1
CDR3 protein: ASSQGRLWQDSKNIQY

V gene: TRBV6-6
CDR3 protein: ASSTGQRDHQPQH

V gene: TRBV5-6
CDR3 protein: ASSLMGFDPGYT

V gene: TRBV9
CDR3 protein: ASSTRSRTDTQY

V gene: TRBV6-5
CDR3 protein: ASRTGGEAF

V gene: TRBV5-1
CDR3 protein: ASSLGLTEGYEQY

V gene: TRBV10-3
CDR3 protein: AISEESTTLNTEAF

V gene: TRBV10-3
CDR3 protein: AISSGTGDQPQH

V gene: TRBV7-8
CDR3 protein: ASITRTGEMNTEAF